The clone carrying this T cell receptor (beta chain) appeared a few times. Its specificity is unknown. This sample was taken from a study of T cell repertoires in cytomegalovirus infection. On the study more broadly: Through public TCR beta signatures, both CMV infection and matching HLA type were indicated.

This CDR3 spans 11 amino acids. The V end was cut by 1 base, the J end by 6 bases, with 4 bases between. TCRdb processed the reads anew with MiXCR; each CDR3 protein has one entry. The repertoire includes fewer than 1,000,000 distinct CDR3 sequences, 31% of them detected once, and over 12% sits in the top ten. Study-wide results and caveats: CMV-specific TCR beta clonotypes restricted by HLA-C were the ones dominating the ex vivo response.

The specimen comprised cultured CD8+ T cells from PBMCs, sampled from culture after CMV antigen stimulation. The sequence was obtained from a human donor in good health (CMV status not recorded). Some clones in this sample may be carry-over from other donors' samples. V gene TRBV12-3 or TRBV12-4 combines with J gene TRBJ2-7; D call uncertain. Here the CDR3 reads CASSLEIEQYF. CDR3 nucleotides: TGTGCCAGCAGTTTAGAAATCGAGCAGTACTTC.